The next 19 T cell receptor beta chains were all read from a single sample in a study of spatial heterogeneity in lung cancer. TCRdb re-called the 5' RACE reads with MiXCR, one entry per CDR3 protein. Of roughly 50,000 distinct CDR3 sequences in the sample, approximately 7.6% are singletons; the top ten hold about 13%. The time point is: sample taken at primary tumor resection. Unsorted whole RNA from tumor, nontumor lung or frozen PBMC underwent sequencing. Sequences were derived from PBMCs, sampled at surgery. Receptors were obtained from a female donor with early-stage non-small cell lung cancer.

This clonotype came up a few times. The chain couples TRBV19 to TRBJ1-1, with no clear D. Trimming left V 1 base short and J 3 bases short, with 9 bases between. This CDR3 region has 14 residues. Germline loops: CDR1 LNHDA, CDR2 SQIVND (reference sequence). The CDR3 DNA follows: TGTGCCAGTAGTATAGGGGCGGTTCACACTGAAGCTTTCTTT. This encodes CASSIGAVHTEAFF. The whole variable domain, filled in from reference TRBV19 and TRBJ1-1, reads DGGITQSPKYLFRKEGQNVTLSCEQNLNHDAMYWYRQDPGQGLRLIYYSQIVNDFQKGDIAEGYSVSREKKESFPLTVTSAQKNPTAFYLCASSIGAVHTEAFFGQGTRLTVV.

The table lists this clonotype with a few counts. The rearrangement joins TRBV3-1 to TRBJ1-2, with D possibly matching TRBD1 (5 bases). The CDR3 length is 16 residues. The V and J ends lost 1 base and 6 bases respectively, with 18 bases between them. Germline CDR1 is LGHDT and CDR2 is YNNKEL (reference sequence). CDR3: CASSQGRSGQYNGYTF. CDR3 coding DNA: TGTGCCAGCAGCCAAGGCAGGTCGGGGCAGTACAATGGCTACACCTTC.

This clonotype was detected many times. This rearrangement joins TRBV6-2 or TRBV6-3 to TRBJ2-7, with D perhaps matching TRBD2 (6 bases). The CDR3 spans 11 residues. The germline V gene encodes CDR1 MNHEY and CDR2 SVGEGT. V lost 4 bases, J lost 5 bases, and 6 bases lay in between. CDR3 coding DNA: TGTGCCAGCAGTTGGGGGGACGAGCAGTACTTC. Its protein product is CASSWGDEQYF.

This clonotype was seen at least ten times. J is TRBJ2-3 and V is TRBV18; D is unclear. The length of the CDR3 is 14 residues. The V and J ends lost 3 bases and 2 bases respectively, with 9 bases between them. Looked up from germline, CDR1 is KGHSH and CDR2 is LQKENI. The CDR3 coding sequence is TGTGCCAGCTCACCTGTATCGAACACAGATACGCAGTATTTT. Amino acids: CASSPVSNTDTQYF.

This chain uses TRBV11-2 with TRBJ2-5; unclear D gene. Germline CDR1 reads SGHAT; CDR2 reads FQNNGV. CDR3 length: 14 residues. Trimming removed 4 bases from V and 4 bases from J, with 13 bases in between. CDR3 nucleotides: TGTGCCAGCAGCTCCTTGGGCCCTGGAGAGACCCAGTACTTC. It yields the protein CASSSLGPGETQYF.

This clonotype was seen only a few times. The chain links TRBV27 to TRBJ2-6, with a weak D call TRBD1 (6 bases). This CDR3 is built from 18 residues. Trimming cost V 1 base and J 1 base, with 14 bases left between them. CDR1 is MNHEY, CDR2 SMNVEV, per germline (reference sequence). The CDR3 spells CASSLWLGGVSGANVLTF. The DNA for the CDR3 is TGTGCCAGCAGTTTATGGTTAGGGGGTGTTTCTGGGGCCAACGTCCTGACTTTC. Combining the CDR3 with reference TRBV27 and TRBJ2-6 gives the whole variable domain EAQVTQNPRYLITVTGKKLTVTCSQNMNHEYMSWYRQDPGLGLRQIYYSMNVEVTDKGDVPEGYKVSRKEKRNFPLILESPSPNQTSLYFCASSLWLGGVSGANVLTFGAGSRLTVL.

This clonotype was seen repeatedly, ten times or more. V and J are TRBV12-3 or TRBV12-4 and TRBJ1-4; tentatively, D is TRBD1 (5 bases). CDR3 length: 16 residues. The V end lost 4 bases, the J end lost 3 bases, and 15 bases lay between the germline ends. CDR3 sequence reads: CASSSHDSTPNEKLFF. The CDR3, as DNA: TGTGCCAGCAGTTCTCACGACAGCACACCTAATGAAAAACTGTTTTTT.

This clonotype was seen many times. This rearrangement joins TRBV6-5 to TRBJ1-1; D not resolved. CDR3 size: 15 residues. Germline V gene data show CDR1 as MNHEY and CDR2 as SVGAGI. Trimming left V 4 bases short and J 3 bases short, with 15 bases between. The CDR3: CASSSDERGDTEAFF. Written as DNA, the CDR3 is TGTGCCAGCAGTTCGGACGAACGCGGGGACACTGAAGCTTTCTTT.

This clonotype was seen just once. The CDR3 sequence: CASRLSLRTDTQYF. CDR3 bases: TGTGCCAGTAGGCTCTCCCTCCGCACAGATACGCAGTATTTT. The rearrangement joins TRBV19 to TRBJ2-3; no reliable D call. V lost 6 bases, J lost 1 base, and 11 bases lay in between. This CDR3 region has 14 residues. Germline V lookup: CDR1 LNHDA, CDR2 SQIVND (reference sequence).

This clonotype was seen a few times. A read error may produce the germline difference seen at one junction end. V and J are TRBV12-3 or TRBV12-4 and TRBJ2-2; 8 bases match TRBD2. The CDR3 has 16 residues. CDR3 protein: CASSPAGTRATGGLFF. The DNA of the CDR3 is TGTGCCAGCAGCCCGGCCGGGACTAGGGCCACCGGGGGGCTGTTTTTT.

At least ten counts were recorded for this clonotype. V is TRBV14 and J is TRBJ2-2; D is tentatively TRBD1 or TRBD2 (5 bases each). CDR3 length: 15 amino acids. V was trimmed by 2 bases and J by 5 bases, leaving 12 bases between them. Germline assignment: CDR1 SGHDN and CDR2 FVKESK. As DNA, the CDR3 is TGTGCCAGCAGCCAATGGGACGCTCGAACCGGGGAGCTGTTTTTT. It translates to CASSQWDARTGELFF.

This clonotype occurred a few times. The rearrangement links TRBV12-3 or TRBV12-4 to TRBJ1-5, with unresolved D. The length of the CDR3 is 14 residues. V was pared by 7 bases and J by 1 base, with 11 bases between. CDR3 protein: CASTKQISNQPQHF. Written as DNA, the CDR3 is TGTGCCAGCACGAAACAGATAAGCAATCAGCCCCAGCATTTT.

V is TRBV4-2 and J is TRBJ2-3, with a weak D call TRBD1 (5 bases). The germline V gene encodes CDR1 LGHNA and CDR2 YNFKEQ. V was trimmed by 0 bases and J by 1 base, leaving 8 bases between them. This CDR3 is built from 15 residues. DNA for the CDR3: TGTGCCAGCAGCCAAGAGTACAGGCGCACAGATACGCAGTATTTT. This codes for CASSQEYRRTDTQYF.

The rearrangement joins TRBV4-3 to TRBJ2-1; D possibly corresponds to TRBD1 (5 bases). Germline CDR1 LGHNA, CDR2 YSLEER. V was clipped by 2 bases and J by 4 bases, with 6 bases between them. The CDR3 spans 13 residues. As DNA, the CDR3 is TGCGCCAGCAGCCAAAAGGGGTACAATGAGCAGTTCTTC. Protein: CASSQKGYNEQFF.

There are a few counts of this clonotype. The rearrangement links TRBV6-5 to TRBJ2-3; 13 nucleotides line up with TRBD2. Trimming cost V 5 bases and J 2 bases; bases outside gene matches: 4. The germline gives CDR1 MNHEY, CDR2 SVGAGI. The CDR3 loop spans 16 amino acids. The CDR3 bases are TGTGCCAGCAGTAAGACTAGCGGGGGGCTCACAGATACGCAGTATTTT. It specifies CASSKTSGGLTDTQYF.

The rearrangement joins TRBV6-5 to TRBJ2-1, with 9 bases aligning to TRBD2. After removal of 4 bases from V and 8 bases from J, the junction contained 9 bases not matched to a gene. CDR1 is MNHEY and CDR2 is SVGAGI in the germline V gene. The CDR3 runs to 15 residues. CDR3: CASSSRGGAWDEQFF. DNA for the CDR3: TGTGCCAGCAGTTCGCGGGGGGGTGCATGGGATGAGCAGTTCTTC.

This clonotype was recorded many times. The rearrangement uses TRBV4-1 and TRBJ2-3, with 7 bases identical to TRBD1. After removal of 2 bases from V and 2 bases from J, the junction contained 4 bases not matched to a gene. The CDR3 is 15 amino acids. CDR1 and CDR2 from the germline V gene are MGHRA and YSYEKL. CDR3 DNA sequence: TGCGCCAGCAGCCAACCAGGGGGATACACAGATACGCAGTATTTT. Its translation is CASSQPGGYTDTQYF.

Many counts were recorded for this clonotype. V is TRBV6-5 and J is TRBJ1-2; the match to TRBD1 covers 7 bases. Germline CDR1 and CDR2: MNHEY and SVGAGI. Trimming at V came to 6 bases and at J to 7 bases, leaving 17 bases not matched to a gene. CDR3 length: 16 residues. The CDR3 DNA reads TGTGCCAGCAGACCCAAGACAGGGAGGGAGTACAGTGGCTACACCTTC. Translated: CASRPKTGREYSGYTF.

This clonotype was seen a handful of times. One junction end disagrees with the germline gene, perhaps due to a read error. V gene TRBV2 combines with J gene TRBJ2-2; TRBD1 agrees at 9 bases. Germline V lookup: CDR1 SNHLY, CDR2 FYNNEI. CDR3 length equals 14 residues. CDR3 coding DNA: TGTGCCAGCAGTTATACAGGGGGCTCACGGGGAGCTGTTTTT. The encoded protein is CASSYTGGSRGAVF.